This TCR beta chain was obtained from a study of a mutant IDH1 vaccine in newly diagnosed glioma. About the research overall: Those enrolled had earlier been treated with radiotherapy, temozolomide, or both, mostly both.

Some clones are missing from TCRdb's copy, which holds only in-frame ones; the method was immunoSEQ multiplex PCR. The table includes 50,000 to 60,000 clones, 75% to 85% detected once. About this clone: Its target is not known.

Time point defined: week 23, last vaccination. Doses comprised 300 ug of mutant IDH1 20-mer peptide each, plus topical imiquimod. The receptor's source is a man between 35 and 55 years old with glioma. Sequenced here: PBMCs, sampled from a glioma patient whose treatment included an IDH1 peptide vaccine.

The CDR3 loop reads CASSGGWATNEKLFF. The CDR3 nucleotides read TGTGCCAGCAGTGGCGGTTGGGCAACTAATGAAAAACTGTTTTTT. V and J are TRBV6-6 and TRBJ1-4; D gene unclear. V shed 5 bases and J shed 0 bases, with 10 bases lying between them. This CDR3 is 15 amino acids long. From germline, CDR1 is MNHNY and CDR2 SVGAGI (reference sequence).